This entry concerns a single TCR beta chain. This record comes from a study of T cell changes during pregnancy in multiple sclerosis. The method was immunoSEQ multiplex PCR; TCRdb's version includes in-frame clones alone and lacks a portion of them. The data hold roughly 53,000 clones, with roughly 90% observed a single time. Germline lookup yields CDR1 PRHDT and CDR2 FYEKMQ (reference sequence). V was pared by 5 bases and J by 7 bases, with 17 bases of the junction left unmatched. The CDR3 length is 17 residues. The sequencing used CD8+ T cells from peripheral blood mononuclear cells, collected before pregnancy. The clonotype originates from a female donor with multiple sclerosis, enrolled in a pregnancy study. The genes are TRBV13 and TRBJ2-3; the match to TRBD2 covers 8 bases. The CDR3 DNA is TGTGCCAGCAGCCAACCCTCAGCGGGGGTGCGGGCAAATACGCAGTATTTT. This sequence encodes CASSQPSAGVRANTQYF.